This T cell receptor (beta chain) originates from a study of blood T cell repertoires in COVID-19. Looking at the study overall: The analysed material was cDNA or gDNA that came from T cells, B-cell-depleted T cells, or PBMCs.

Germline values: CDR1 MGHDK, CDR2 SYGVNS. V was pared by 6 bases and J by 3 bases, with 10 bases of the junction left unmatched. The CDR3 has 16 amino acids. Sequenced by immunoSEQ multiplex PCR; TCRdb stores in-frame clones only, minus some. The repertoire includes some 210,000 clones, more than 80% of them detected once, and about 10% sits in the top ten. What was sequenced was PBMCs or T cells enriched from blood (not recorded which). The chain carries TRBV25-1 and TRBJ2-7, with TRBD2 identical over 11 bases. This TCR derives from a man aged 35 to 55 who had recovered from COVID-19. CDR3 DNA: TGTGCCAGCAGCCTAATTGGGGGGACTAGCGGCTACGAGCAGTACTTC. Translated, it gives CASSLIGGTSGYEQYF.